The 16 T cell receptor beta chains listed next were all sequenced from one sample in a study of T cell responses to AZD1222 COVID-19 vaccine. Profiled with immunoSEQ multiplex PCR; TCRdb holds only in-frame clones, not every one. The data contain 130,000 or so clones, around 84% of them singletons. The sample consisted of peripheral blood, taken on day 0 of AZD1222 vaccination. Receptor source: an adult in good health.

The V and J genes are TRBV28 and TRBJ1-6; D ambiguous. Germline V lookup: CDR1 MDHEN, CDR2 SYDVKM. This CDR3 comprises 16 residues. V was cut by 5 bases and J by 7 bases, with 18 bases left in between. The CDR3 DNA sequence: TGTGCCAGCAGTGAAATCTATAGTCAGTCAAATTCACCCCTCCACTTT. Translating it yields CASSEIYSQSNSPLHF.

The V call is TRBV6-2 or TRBV6-3, the J call TRBJ2-6; D is undetermined. V lost 4 bases, J lost 2 bases, and 9 bases lay in between. CDR1 and CDR2 from the germline V gene are MNHEY and SVGEGT. The CDR3 is made up of 15 amino acids. The CDR3 region is CASSFSGTGANVLTF. CDR3 nucleotides: TGTGCCAGCAGTTTCTCTGGGACTGGGGCCAACGTCCTGACTTTC.

This sequence joins TRBV27 and TRBJ1-3; tentative D call: TRBD1 (5 bases). Trimming took 8 bases from V and 5 from J, leaving 16 bases between them. This CDR3 spans 14 amino acids. Germline loops: CDR1 MNHEY, CDR2 SMNVEV (reference sequence). DNA for the CDR3: TGTGCCAGCGGCCCTAATGGGGGAAGAAACACCATATATTTT. Translated, it gives CASGPNGGRNTIYF.

The J gene is TRBJ2-1, the V gene TRBV7-6, with TRBD2 identical over 14 bases. The CDR3 length is 17 residues. With 3 bases clipped from V and 4 bases from J, the junction kept 5 bases outside the gene matches. Germline lookup yields CDR1 SGHVS and CDR2 FNYEAQ. The CDR3 protein is CASSLGLAGAGYNEQFF. Here the CDR3 DNA reads TGTGCCAGCAGCTTGGGACTAGCGGGAGCGGGGTACAATGAGCAGTTCTTC.

This clone appeared a few times. The sample carries other DNA sequences with the same CDR3. The chain links TRBV9 to TRBJ1-6; perhaps TRBD1 as D (6 bases). The length of the CDR3 is 16 residues. Germline assignment: CDR1 SGDLS and CDR2 YYNGEE. V was shortened by 5 bases and J by 0 bases, with 12 bases between the two germline ends. The CDR3 sequence is CASSLTGSSYNSPLHF. The CDR3 DNA follows: TGTGCCAGCAGTCTAACAGGGAGCTCCTATAATTCACCCCTCCACTTT.

For this clone: Other DNA sequences within the sample encode an identical CDR3. J is TRBJ1-5 and V is TRBV27; possible D gene TRBD1, 5 bases. Germline CDR1 reads MNHEY; CDR2 reads SMNVEV (reference sequence). V lost 8 bases and J 1 base, leaving 9 bases between the germline ends. The CDR3 covers 13 residues. The CDR3 spells CASSRDSNQPQHF. The CDR3 nucleotides read TGTGCCAGCTCCCGGGACAGCAATCAGCCCCAGCATTTT.

This sequence joins TRBV5-8 and TRBJ2-5; 8 bases are shared with TRBD2. This CDR3 spans 17 amino acids. V was pared by 3 bases and J by 0 bases, with 10 bases of the junction left unmatched. In germline, CDR1 is SGHTS, CDR2 YDEGEE. The DNA of the CDR3 is TGTGCCAGCAGCTCGGGTATCGGGGGGGGCTACCAAGAGACCCAGTACTTC. The encoded protein is CASSSGIGGGYQETQYF.

The chain couples TRBV11-2 to TRBJ1-3; tentatively, D is TRBD1 (5 bases). Germline V CDR1 and CDR2: SGHAT, FQNNGV. This CDR3 is 17 amino acids long. Trimming stripped 5 bases from V and 4 bases from J, with 21 bases between. CDR3 DNA: TGTGCCAGCAGCCATTCATTTAAGGGGCAGTCCGGAAACACCATATATTTT. Protein sequence: CASSHSFKGQSGNTIYF.

The genes are TRBV19 and TRBJ2-7, with a possible D match to TRBD2 (6 bases). V dropped 10 bases and J dropped 0 bases, with 16 bases sitting between them. The CDR3 extends over 14 amino acids. Germline V gene sequence: CDR1 LNHDA, CDR2 SQIVND (reference sequence). CDR3 in DNA: TGTGCCACTTGGAGGGAGGCTAGCTCCTACGAGCAGTACTTC. Protein sequence: CATWREASSYEQYF.

V gene TRBV5-1 combines with J gene TRBJ2-5; D gene unclear. This CDR3 has 12 residues. Germline V gene lookup returns CDR1 SGHRS and CDR2 YFSETQ. V was clipped by 4 bases and J by 1 base, with 5 bases between them. In nucleotides, the CDR3 is TGCGCCAGCAGCGTCGTCCAAGAGACCCAGTACTTC. Translated, it gives CASSVVQETQYF.

The chain employs TRBV4-1 and TRBJ1-3; maybe TRBD1 (5 bases). Germline V CDR1 and CDR2: MGHRA, YSYEKL. With 0 bases removed from V and 8 bases from J, the gap between germline ends came to 11 bases. The CDR3 consists of 14 residues. The CDR3 DNA reads TGCGCCAGCAGCCAAGAAGGGCAGGGCCACACCATATATTTT. It is translated as CASSQEGQGHTIYF.

This clone was found once. The chain joins TRBV5-1 to TRBJ1-5, with a tentative D call TRBD1 (5 bases). The CDR3 has 14 amino acids. V gave up 0 bases and J gave up 7 bases, with 11 bases separating them. Germline V gene lookup returns CDR1 SGHRS and CDR2 YFSETQ. DNA for the CDR3: TGCGCCAGCAGCTTGGCCTTCGGGGCCCAGCCCCAGCATTTT. Amino acids: CASSLAFGAQPQHF.

This chain links TRBV29-1 with TRBJ2-5; maybe TRBD2 (5 bases). The germline V gene encodes CDR1 SQVTM and CDR2 ANQGSEA. V gave up 6 bases and J gave up 5 bases, with 13 bases separating them. This CDR3 comprises 12 residues. CDR3 loop: CSVSRGRETQYF. In nucleotides, the CDR3 is TGCAGCGTCTCACGGGGTAGGGAGACCCAGTACTTC.

The V call is TRBV5-1, the J call TRBJ2-3; 7 positions agree with TRBD1. CDR1 is SGHRS and CDR2 is YFSETQ in the germline V gene. V dropped 3 bases and J dropped 2; count of bases not matched to a gene: 3. The CDR3 consists of 14 residues. The CDR3 sequence: CASSSGQDTDTQYF. The CDR3 DNA is TGCGCCAGCAGCTCCGGACAGGACACAGATACGCAGTATTTT.

The chain recombines TRBV9 with TRBJ2-2; D not resolved. The V end lost 4 bases, the J end lost 5 bases, and 6 bases lay between the germline ends. Looked up from germline, CDR1 is SGDLS and CDR2 is YYNGEE. CDR3 length equals 12 residues. The CDR3 reads CASSPLTGELFF. In DNA, the CDR3 is TGTGCCAGCAGCCCATTAACCGGGGAGCTGTTTTTT.

This clone was picked up one time. The chain carries TRBV3-1 (or the pseudogene TRBV3-2) and TRBJ2-1; D might be TRBD1 (6 bases). V was cut by 3 bases and J by 10 bases, with 22 bases left in between. This CDR3 is built from 16 residues. The germline V gene encodes CDR1 LGHDT and CDR2 YNNKEL (reference sequence). The CDR3 sequence is CASSQKQGPGTIEQFF. The CDR3 bases are TGTGCCAGCAGCCAGAAGCAAGGACCCGGGACAATCGAGCAGTTCTTC.